Detailed here is one T cell receptor beta chain. Its antigen remains unidentified. V lost 9 bases and J lost 3, with 17 bases in between. CDR3 length: 14 residues. Germline assignment: CDR1 SNHLY and CDR2 FYNNEI. The sample belongs to a study of blood T cells in healthy people across ages. Using a J-beta primer mix together with a sample-barcoded 5' primer, a second PCR was run for roughly 7 to 11 cycles. Tagging of each cDNA molecule was performed by a template-switch adaptor with 12 random nucleotides. Each CDR3 protein is one row after TCRdb ran MiXCR on the 5' RACE reads. The sample carries about 570,000 distinct CDR3 sequences, about 26% recorded once. Findings and caveats of the study: The CMV status of each donor remained undetermined, and this could have confounded shifts in expanded clonotypes. The recorded TCR beta diversity per million T cells decreased in a roughly linear manner with age.

Per-sample PBMC isolation yielded at least 6.5 million cells. The sequenced sample was blood. The sequence was collected from a woman in her 70s in good health. The J gene is TRBJ1-2, the V gene TRBV2; D is undetermined. This CDR3 reads CASSAEGRDYGYTF. CDR3 nucleotide sequence: TGTGCCAGTTCGGCGGAGGGCCGGGACTATGGCTACACCTTC.